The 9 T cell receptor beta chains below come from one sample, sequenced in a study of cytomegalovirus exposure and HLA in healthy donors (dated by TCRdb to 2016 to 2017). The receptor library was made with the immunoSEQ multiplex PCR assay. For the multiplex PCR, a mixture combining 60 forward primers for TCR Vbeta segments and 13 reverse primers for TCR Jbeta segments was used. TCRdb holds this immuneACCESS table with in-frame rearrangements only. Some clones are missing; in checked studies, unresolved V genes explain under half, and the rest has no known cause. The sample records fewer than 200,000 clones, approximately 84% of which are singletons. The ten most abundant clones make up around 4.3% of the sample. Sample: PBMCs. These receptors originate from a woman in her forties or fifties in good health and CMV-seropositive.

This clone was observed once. The CDR3 loop reads CSASNQIEQYF. In DNA form, the CDR3 reads TGCAGTGCTTCGAATCAGATAGAGCAGTACTTC. The chain links TRBV20-1 to TRBJ2-7; D not certain. Germline V gene lookup returns CDR1 DFQATT and CDR2 SNEGSKA (reference sequence). This CDR3 spans 11 amino acids. The V and J ends lost 5 bases and 7 bases respectively, with 12 bases between them.

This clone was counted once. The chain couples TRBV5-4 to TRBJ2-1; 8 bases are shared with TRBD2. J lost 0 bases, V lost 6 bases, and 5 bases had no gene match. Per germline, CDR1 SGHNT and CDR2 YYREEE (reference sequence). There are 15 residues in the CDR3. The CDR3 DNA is TGTGCCAGCACCCTAAGCGGGAGCTCCTACAATGAGCAGTTCTTC. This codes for CASTLSGSSYNEQFF.

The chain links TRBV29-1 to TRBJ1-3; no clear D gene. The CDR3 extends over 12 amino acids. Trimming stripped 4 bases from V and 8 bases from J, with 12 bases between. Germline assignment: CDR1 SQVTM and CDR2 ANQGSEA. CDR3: CSVVGTADTIYF. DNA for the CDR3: TGCAGCGTTGTGGGTACAGCGGACACCATATATTTT.

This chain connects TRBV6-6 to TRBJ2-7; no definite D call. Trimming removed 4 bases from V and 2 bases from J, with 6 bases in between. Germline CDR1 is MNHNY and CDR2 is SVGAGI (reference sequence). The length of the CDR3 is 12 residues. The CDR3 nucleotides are TGTGCCAGCAGTTTCGTAACCTACGAGCAGTACTTC. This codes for CASSFVTYEQYF.

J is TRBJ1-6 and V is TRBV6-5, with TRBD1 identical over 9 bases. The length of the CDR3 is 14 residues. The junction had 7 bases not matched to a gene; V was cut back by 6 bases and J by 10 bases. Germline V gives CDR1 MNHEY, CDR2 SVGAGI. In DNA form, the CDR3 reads TGTGCCAGCAGGGACAGGGGAGGTAAATCACCCCTCCACTTT. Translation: CASRDRGGKSPLHF.

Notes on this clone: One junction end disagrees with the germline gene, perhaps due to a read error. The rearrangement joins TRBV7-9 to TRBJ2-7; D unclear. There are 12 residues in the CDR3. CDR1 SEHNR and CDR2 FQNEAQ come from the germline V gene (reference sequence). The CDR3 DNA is TGTTCCAGCAGCTTAACGACTTACGAGCAGTACTTC. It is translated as CSSSLTTYEQYF.

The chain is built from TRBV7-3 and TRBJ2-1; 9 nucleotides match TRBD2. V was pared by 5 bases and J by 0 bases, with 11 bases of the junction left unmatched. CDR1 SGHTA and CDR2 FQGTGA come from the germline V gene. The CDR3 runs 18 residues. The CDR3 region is CASSPRGREGRSYNEQFF. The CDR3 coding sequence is TGTGCCAGCAGCCCGAGGGGGCGGGAGGGCCGCTCCTACAATGAGCAGTTCTTC.

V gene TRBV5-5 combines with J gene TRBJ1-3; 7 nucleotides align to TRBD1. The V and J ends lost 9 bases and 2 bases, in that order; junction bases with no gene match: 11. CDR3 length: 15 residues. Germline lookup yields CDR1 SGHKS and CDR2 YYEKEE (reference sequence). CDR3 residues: CANTVTGDAGNTIYF. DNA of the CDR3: TGTGCCAACACCGTAACAGGGGACGCTGGAAACACCATATATTTT.

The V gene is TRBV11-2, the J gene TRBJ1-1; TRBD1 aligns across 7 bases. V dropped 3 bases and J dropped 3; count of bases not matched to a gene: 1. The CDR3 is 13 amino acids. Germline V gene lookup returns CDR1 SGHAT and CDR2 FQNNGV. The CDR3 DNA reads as TGTGCCAGCAGCTTGGGGACAGACACTGAAGCTTTCTTT. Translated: CASSLGTDTEAFF.